These 24 T cell receptor beta chains came from one sample sequenced in a study of T cells in Graves' hyperthyroidism and ophthalmopathy. Researchers amplified the TCR beta CDR3 regions from RNA transcripts. During a first-round RT-PCR of the TCR CDR3, the HTBI primer set was used. One entry per CDR3 protein, called by TCRdb with MiXCR from the multiplex PCR reads. The sample contains about 290,000 distinct CDR3 sequences, around 15% of which appear only once. The sample consisted of blood. Receptors originate from a middle-aged woman with Graves' hyperthyroidism.

This clonotype was counted at least ten times. This chain connects TRBV28 to TRBJ1-2, with TRBD1 identical over 8 bases. Trimming removed 1 base from V and 4 bases from J; junction bases left unmatched: 5. CDR1 and CDR2 (germline): MDHEN, SYDVKM. The CDR3 has 15 amino acids. CDR3 region: CASSLYPTGVYGYTF. The DNA for the CDR3 is TGTGCCAGCAGTTTATACCCGACAGGGGTCTATGGCTACACCTTC.

At least ten counts were recorded for this clonotype. The chain links TRBV12-3 or TRBV12-4 to TRBJ2-7; D is ambiguous. Trimming shortened V by 5 bases and J by 5 bases, and 13 bases separated the two germline ends. This CDR3 has 13 amino acids. CDR3 DNA: TGTGCCAGCAGTCCCCTCACCTACGACGAGCAGTACTTC. This sequence encodes CASSPLTYDEQYF.

This clonotype was counted at least ten times. This rearrangement joins TRBV7-8 to TRBJ2-7; 9 bases line up with TRBD2. Germline CDR1 reads SGHVS; CDR2 reads FQNEAQ. Trimming took 5 bases from V and 5 from J; bases not matched to a gene: 10. This CDR3 has 15 amino acids. CDR3 bases: TGTGCCAGCAGCCTAGGCGGGGGGGATTACAACGAGCAGTACTTC. It translates to CASSLGGGDYNEQYF.

This clonotype was seen many times. The J gene is TRBJ2-7, the V gene TRBV28; TRBD1 aligns across 10 bases. Losses at the gene ends were 8 bases for V and 4 bases for J; bases not matched to a gene: 5. Germline V CDR1 and CDR2: MDHEN, SYDVKM. CDR3 length: 13 residues. CDR3 sequence reads: CASRQGAAYEQYF. The CDR3 region has the DNA TGTGCCAGCCGACAGGGGGCGGCGTACGAGCAGTACTTC.

This clonotype has ten or more counts. CDR3 protein: CASSPSLSRGGEQFF. The CDR3 DNA follows: TGTGCCAGCTCACCTAGTTTGTCTCGAGGGGGTGAGCAGTTCTTC. The rearrangement links TRBV18 to TRBJ2-1, with D tentatively TRBD1 (6 bases). This CDR3 region has 15 residues. Germline CDR1 KGHSH, CDR2 LQKENI. The V end was cut by 3 bases, the J end by 9 bases, with 18 bases between.

The table lists this clonotype with a few counts. This rearrangement joins TRBV29-1 to TRBJ1-2; no reliable D call. Per the germline V gene, CDR1 is SQVTM and CDR2 is ANQGSEA. V shed 3 bases and J shed 3 bases, with 11 bases lying between them. The CDR3 is 13 residues long. Here the CDR3 DNA reads TGCAGCGTTGATTTGGGAATTTACTATGGCTACACCTTC. Translating it yields CSVDLGIYYGYTF.

The chain carries TRBV18 and TRBJ2-2; TRBD1 is a possible D gene (5 bases). Germline V gene sequence: CDR1 KGHSH, CDR2 LQKENI. V was cut by 1 base and J by 4 bases, with 10 bases left in between. The CDR3 has 15 amino acids. This CDR3 is CASSPQGRVTGELFF. The CDR3 nucleotides read TGTGCCAGCTCACCACAGGGGCGCGTCACCGGGGAGCTGTTTTTT. Variable domain in full (rest from reference TRBV18 and TRBJ2-2): NAGVMQNPRHLVRRRGQEARLRCSPMKGHSHVYWYRQLPEEGLKFMVYLQKENIIDESGMPKERFSAEFPKEGPSILRIQQVVRGDSAAYFCASSPQGRVTGELFFGEGSRLTVL.

The gene calls are TRBV9 and TRBJ2-7; TRBD2 is a possible D gene (6 bases). CDR3 length: 14 amino acids. Germline V gives CDR1 SGDLS, CDR2 YYNGEE. Deletions cut 0 bases from V and 4 bases from J, with 11 bases between. CDR3 nucleotides: TGTGCCAGCAGCGTAGGGACTACTACATACGAGCAGTACTTC. Its translation: CASSVGTTTYEQYF.

This clonotype turned up a few times. The V and J genes are TRBV9 and TRBJ2-4, with D possibly TRBD2 on 5 matching bases. The CDR3 is 14 amino acids. Trimming cost V 2 bases and J 4 bases, with 10 bases left between them. Germline-derived CDR1 and CDR2 are SGDLS and YYNGEE. As DNA, the CDR3 is TGTGCCAGCAGCGTTAGCGACCATAAAAACATTCAGTACTTC. Protein product: CASSVSDHKNIQYF.

The gene calls are TRBV4-1 and TRBJ2-3, with 7 bases fitting TRBD2. The CDR3 is 13 residues long. The V and J ends lost 1 base and 5 bases, in that order; junction bases with no gene match: 0. Germline loops: CDR1 MGHRA, CDR2 YSYEKL. The CDR3 bases are TGCGCCAGCAGCCAAGTAGCGGGAGATACGCAGTATTTT. As protein: CASSQVAGDTQYF.

There are many counts of this clonotype. This chain uses TRBV13 with TRBJ2-5, with D perhaps given as TRBD1 or TRBD2 (6 bases each). V lost 2 bases to trimming and J lost 2 bases, with 27 bases between them. The germline V gene encodes CDR1 PRHDT and CDR2 FYEKMQ (reference sequence). The CDR3 contains 20 residues. CDR3 nucleotide sequence: TGTGCCAGCAGCTTAAAATCCCCTAGTTGGCAGGGGAGGAGACAAGAGACCCAGTACTTC. Protein sequence: CASSLKSPSWQGRRQETQYF.

Of note for this clonotype: Possible read error: a much larger clone is one base away. The chain links TRBV28 to TRBJ1-2; possible D gene TRBD1, 5 bases. Germline V gene data show CDR1 as MDHEN and CDR2 as SYDVKM. The CDR3 runs 13 residues. The CDR3 loop is CACSFGGNYGYTF. For the CDR3, the DNA is TGTGCCTGCAGTTTTGGGGGGAACTATGGCTACACCTTC.

The V call is TRBV19, the J call TRBJ1-2, with unresolved D. This CDR3 region has 14 residues. V lost 2 bases to trimming and J lost 0 bases, with 7 bases between them. Germline CDR1 is LNHDA and CDR2 is SQIVND (reference sequence). Here the CDR3 reads CASSITVSNYGYTF. CDR3 coding DNA: TGTGCCAGTAGTATAACAGTTTCTAACTATGGCTACACCTTC.

The chain is built from TRBV20-1 and TRBJ2-3; 7 bases agree with TRBD2. Trimming at V came to 2 bases and at J to 6 bases, leaving 8 bases not matched to a gene. CDR1 is DFQATT and CDR2 is SNEGSKA in the germline V gene (reference sequence). CDR3 length: 14 amino acids. The CDR3 coding sequence is TGCAGTGCTAGACCTGGCGGGAGAGTCGATACGCAGTATTTT. Amino acids: CSARPGGRVDTQYF.

This clonotype has ten or more counts. The rearrangement joins TRBV11-2 to TRBJ2-1; TRBD2 matches at 7 bases. Germline CDR1 SGHAT, CDR2 FQNNGV. The trim removed 3 bases at V and 6 bases at J, leaving 8 bases unmatched. The CDR3 covers 15 residues. CDR3 amino acids: CASSFMSGKSNEQFF. For the CDR3, the DNA is TGTGCCAGCAGCTTTATGAGCGGGAAGTCCAATGAGCAGTTCTTC. The full variable domain, with the rest looked up from reference TRBV11-2 and TRBJ2-1, is EAGVAQSPRYKIIEKRQSVAFWCNPISGHATLYWYQQILGQGPKLLIQFQNNGVVDDSQLPKDRFSAERLKGVDSTLKIQPAKLEDSAVYLCASSFMSGKSNEQFFGPGTRLTVL.

The chain couples TRBV7-9 to TRBJ2-1, with D unclear. V shed 5 bases and J shed 5 bases, with 13 bases lying between them. The CDR3 has 14 residues. Germline V gene sequence: CDR1 SEHNR, CDR2 FQNEAQ (reference sequence). CDR3 loop: CASSERSWDNEQFF. The CDR3 DNA reads TGTGCCAGCAGCGAACGAAGTTGGGACAATGAGCAGTTCTTC.

This clonotype was seen ten or more times. The gene calls are TRBV18 and TRBJ1-2; a possible D gene is TRBD1 (5 bases). The CDR3 totals 13 residues. Trimming shortened V by 0 bases and J by 5 bases, and 7 bases separated the two germline ends. Germline CDR1 KGHSH, CDR2 LQKENI. CDR3 loop: CASSPPGRYGYTF. As DNA, the CDR3 is TGTGCCAGCTCACCACCGGGACGGTATGGCTACACCTTC. Drawing the rest from reference TRBV18 and TRBJ1-2, the complete variable domain is NAGVMQNPRHLVRRRGQEARLRCSPMKGHSHVYWYRQLPEEGLKFMVYLQKENIIDESGMPKERFSAEFPKEGPSILRIQQVVRGDSAAYFCASSPPGRYGYTFGSGTRLTVV.

The sample holds a few counts of this clonotype. This chain links TRBV6-5 with TRBJ2-6; D unclear. Trimming left V 2 bases short and J 11 bases short, with 13 bases between. Germline V lookup: CDR1 MNHEY, CDR2 SVGAGI. This CDR3 has 14 amino acids. CDR3 region: CASSYSLGTDVLTF. The CDR3 nucleotides read TGTGCCAGCAGTTACAGCTTAGGTACAGACGTCCTGACTTTC.

This clonotype was counted at least ten times. The rearrangement uses TRBV12-5 and TRBJ2-3, with 7 bases matching TRBD1. V trimming: 5 bases; J trimming: 4 bases; junction bases outside the gene matches: 15. This CDR3 is built from 17 residues. From germline, CDR1 is LGHNT and CDR2 FRNRAP. CDR3 in DNA: TGTGCTAGTGGTCCCGACATGGACAGGAGACGATCAGATACGCAGTATTTT. Translation: CASGPDMDRRRSDTQYF.

Many counts were recorded for this clonotype. The chain uses TRBV2 and TRBJ1-2, with a possible D match to TRBD1 (5 bases). Trimming pared 6 bases from V and 7 bases from J, leaving 15 bases between. CDR1 SNHLY and CDR2 FYNNEI come from the germline V gene. The CDR3 consists of 13 residues. CDR3 DNA: TGTGCCAGCAGGACAGATTTTTCGCTTGGCTACACCTTC. This codes for CASRTDFSLGYTF. Looking up the rest from reference TRBV2 and TRBJ1-2 gives the full variable domain: EPEVTQTPSHQVTQMGQEVILRCVPISNHLYFYWYRQILGQKVEFLVSFYNNEISEKSEIFDDQFSVERPDGSNFTLKIRSTKLEDSAMYFCASRTDFSLGYTFGSGTRLTVV.

This clonotype was observed at least ten times. The chain couples TRBV6-1 to TRBJ2-3, with TRBD1 matching over 8 bases. CDR1 is MNHNS, CDR2 SASEGT, per germline. V lost 5 bases and J lost 2; bases outside the gene matches: 15. The CDR3 loop spans 18 amino acids. CDR3 residues: CASSFQGAKAYLTDTQYF. The CDR3, as DNA: TGTGCCAGCAGTTTCCAGGGGGCTAAGGCGTATCTCACAGATACGCAGTATTTT.

This clonotype was counted many times. This chain links TRBV24-1 with TRBJ2-5; D is possibly TRBD2 (6 bases). The ends were cut back, 4 bases at V and 0 bases at J, with 11 bases in the middle. Germline assignment: CDR1 KGHDR and CDR2 SFDVKD. The CDR3 has 15 residues. The CDR3 sequence: CATSDSRDYQETQYF. The DNA for the CDR3 is TGTGCCACCAGTGACTCACGGGACTACCAAGAGACCCAGTACTTC.

This clonotype has at least ten counts. CDR3 nucleotides: TGCGCCAGCAGCGTTGACACGTCCCCTGGGAATGAGCAGTTCTTC. Translating it yields CASSVDTSPGNEQFF. The gene calls are TRBV5-1 and TRBJ2-1; D gene ambiguous. From germline, CDR1 is SGHRS and CDR2 YFSETQ. Trimming removed 4 bases at V and 7 bases at J, with 18 bases between. This CDR3 is built from 15 residues.

This clonotype was observed a few times. The chain carries TRBV5-8 and TRBJ1-6, with D unclear. The CDR3 totals 15 residues. Trimming left V 3 bases short and J 5 bases short, with 12 bases between. Germline values: CDR1 SGHTS, CDR2 YDEGEE. Here the CDR3 reads CASSYQGYDNSPLHF. CDR3 nucleotides: TGTGCCAGCAGCTACCAAGGCTACGATAATTCACCCCTCCACTTT.